This TCR beta chain stems from a study of PD-1 blockade in classical Hodgkin lymphoma. Study-wide background: The nivolumab dose that patients received was 3 mg/kg, given intravenously every 2 weeks.

Concerning this clone itself: Its specificity is not known.

General observations from the study: In CD4+ cells, TCR diversity went up significantly by C4D1, but in CD8+ cells it did not. Relative to healthy donors, newly diagnosed patients reportedly had lower baseline TCR diversity, which was reported as lower still in relapsed/refractory patients.

Time point noted: cycle 4 day 1 (C4D1), after 5 to 7 weeks of nivolumab. Following autologous stem cell transplantation, relapse occurred in every patient, and exposure to brentuximab vedotin varied. TCRdb's copy holds only in-frame clones and misses some; the assay was immunoSEQ multiplex PCR. The table records tens of thousands of clones, 70% to 85% of them present only once. The V end was cut by 1 base, the J end by 4 bases, with 9 bases between. The CDR3 is made up of 14 amino acids. Germline V gene lookup returns CDR1 SGHDT and CDR2 YYEEEE. Sequencing was performed on peripheral blood mononuclear cells (PBMCs), taken before the fourth cycle of nivolumab. The V call is TRBV5-6, the J call TRBJ1-3, with D uncertain. This receptor was obtained from a human donor with classical Hodgkin lymphoma. The CDR3 nucleotides read TGTGCCAGCAGCTTGCCCTCGGCGGGAAACACCATATATTTT. Translating it yields CASSLPSAGNTIYF.